A single sample is the source of the 22 T cell receptor beta chains below, sequenced in a study of blood T cells in healthy people across ages. With a J-beta primer mix and a sample-barcoded 5' primer, a second PCR ran about 7 to 12 cycles. TCRdb reanalysed the 5' RACE reads using MiXCR and keeps one entry per CDR3 protein. The sample includes 1.5 million to 2 million distinct CDR3 sequences, 30% to 40% seen only once; the top ten take approximately 11%. Input material: blood. The receptors originated from a woman aged 25 to 45 in good health.

Of note for this clonotype: A much bigger clone sits one base away, suggesting this may be a read error. The genes are TRBV29-1 and TRBJ2-3, with TRBD2 matching over 12 bases. This CDR3 spans 14 amino acids. Losses at the gene ends were 2 bases for V and 8 bases for J; bases not matched to a gene: 5. CDR1 is SQVTM and CDR2 is ANQGSEA in the germline V gene. The CDR3 coding sequence is TGCAGCGTTGAACGACTAGCGGGAGTAGGTACGCAGTATTTT. Amino acid sequence: CSVERLAGVGTQYF.

J is TRBJ2-1 and V is TRBV6-1, with D unresolved. CDR1 MNHNS and CDR2 SASEGT come from the germline V gene. V lost 2 bases, J lost 9 bases, and 14 bases lay in between. This CDR3 is 14 amino acids long. The CDR3 DNA is TGTGCCAGCAGTGAAACTCTTTGGAGCAGTGAGCAGTTCTTC. Protein product: CASSETLWSSEQFF.

CDR3 region: CAISGRDNQPQHF. The CDR3 DNA follows: TGTGCCATCAGTGGACGGGACAATCAGCCCCAGCATTTT. The chain has TRBV10-3 and TRBJ1-5; D call uncertain. Germline V CDR1 and CDR2: ENHRY, SYGVKD. The CDR3 runs to 13 residues. Trimming removed 4 bases from V and 3 bases from J, with 7 bases in between.

V is TRBV6-6 and J is TRBJ2-4; the D gene is possibly TRBD2 (6 bases). Near its end, the DNA agrees better with TRBJ2-7, so the J call may be wrong. There are 14 residues in the CDR3. Germline V gene lookup returns CDR1 MNHNY and CDR2 SVGAGI (reference sequence). The CDR3 DNA sequence: TGTGCCAGCAGGGGGAGGCAGGGAGCCCACGAGCAGTACTTC. Its translation is CASRGRQGAHEQYF.

The chain has TRBV29-1 and TRBJ1-1; tentative D call: TRBD1 (5 bases). The length of the CDR3 is 12 residues. The V gene's germline CDR1 is SQVTM and CDR2 ANQGSEA. V dropped 7 bases and J dropped 3 bases, with 12 bases sitting between them. The CDR3 region has the DNA TGCAGCGGCAGGGAAGCGGACACTGAAGCTTTCTTT. Translating gives CSGREADTEAFF.

The chain has TRBV5-1 and TRBJ2-5; TRBD2 agrees at 11 bases. The V gene end was trimmed by 6 bases and the J gene end by 5 bases; junction bases not matched to a gene: 12. Germline assignment: CDR1 SGHRS and CDR2 YFSETQ. The CDR3 loop spans 16 amino acids. The CDR3 loop reads CASTQESSGGKETQYF. In DNA form, the CDR3 reads TGCGCCAGCACCCAAGAATCTAGCGGGGGGAAGGAGACCCAGTACTTC.

With respect to this clonotype: This may be a read error: a much more frequent sequence differs by one nucleotide. The rearrangement uses TRBV29-1 and TRBJ2-7; TRBD1 is a possible D gene (5 bases). Germline lookup yields CDR1 SQVTM and CDR2 ANQGSEA. Trimming removed 3 bases at V and 2 bases at J, with 11 bases between. There are 13 residues in the CDR3. CDR3 sequence (DNA): TGCAGCGTTGACACGGACACGGCCTACGAGCAGTACTTC. This translates into CSVDTDTAYEQYF.

This chain joins TRBV5-1 and TRBJ1-1; no clear D. V was shortened by 5 bases and J by 8 bases, with 16 bases between the two germline ends. Germline values: CDR1 SGHRS, CDR2 YFSETQ. This CDR3 has 13 amino acids. This CDR3 reads CASSSAPGGEAFF. DNA for the CDR3: TGCGCCAGCAGTTCGGCCCCTGGAGGGGAAGCTTTCTTT.

The CDR3 coding sequence is TGTGCCAGCAGTGAATTCTCGGGACTAGCGGTCTACAATGAGCAGTACTTC. Translating it yields CASSEFSGLAVYNEQYF. The rearrangement joins TRBV6-1 to TRBJ2-1, with 11 bases matching TRBD2. TRBJ2-7 explains the end of the DNA better; the J call may be wrong. The CDR3 loop spans 17 amino acids. Germline-derived CDR1 and CDR2 are MNHNS and SASEGT.

This clonotype occurred many times. This chain connects TRBV9 to TRBJ1-2; maybe TRBD1 (5 bases). Deletions cut 3 bases from V and 4 bases from J, with 16 bases between. Germline loops: CDR1 SGDLS, CDR2 YYNGEE. This CDR3 comprises 15 residues. The DNA for the CDR3 is TGTGCCAGCAGCGGCGGTAGCCCCAGGGCCTATGGCTACACCTTC. Translated: CASSGGSPRAYGYTF.

The genes are TRBV12-3 or TRBV12-4 and TRBJ2-5; D possibly corresponds to TRBD2 (5 bases). The length of the CDR3 is 15 residues. Trimming removed 4 bases from V and 1 base from J, with 13 bases in between. The CDR3 protein is CASSSDGRGQETQYF. CDR3 nucleotides: TGTGCCAGCAGTTCGGATGGACGGGGCCAAGAGACCCAGTACTTC.

This clonotype was counted between two and nine times. The chain combines TRBV10-1 with TRBJ2-2; no clear D. V gave up 2 bases and J gave up 5 bases, with 9 bases separating them. Germline V CDR1 and CDR2: WNHNN, SYGVQD (reference sequence). The CDR3 has 14 residues. CDR3 coding DNA: TGCGCCAGCAGTGAGGGTGTCGGGACCGGGGAGCTGTTTTTT. It is translated as CASSEGVGTGELFF.

The genes are TRBV4-2 and TRBJ2-2; D remains ambiguous. With 2 bases removed from V and 6 bases from J, the gap between germline ends came to 4 bases. The CDR3 is 12 amino acids. From germline, CDR1 is LGHNA and CDR2 YNFKEQ. CDR3 bases: TGTGCCAGCAGCCAAAACGCCGGGGAGCTGTTTTTT. It translates to CASSQNAGELFF.

The CDR3 protein is CASTDPGTPVYF. For the CDR3, the DNA is TGTGCCAGCACCGACCCCGGGACTCCCGTGTATTTT. The chain couples TRBV11-2 to TRBJ2-3; tentatively, D is TRBD2 (6 bases). The V gene's germline CDR1 is SGHAT and CDR2 FQNNGV. The CDR3 covers 12 residues. V lost 7 bases to trimming and J lost 14 bases, with 19 bases between them.

The chain uses TRBV27 and TRBJ2-4, with D uncertain. The end of the DNA fits TRBJ2-7 better, so the J call may be wrong. Germline values: CDR1 MNHEY, CDR2 SMNVEV (reference sequence). The CDR3 runs to 11 residues. This chain's CDR3 is CASSLNPEQYF. CDR3 sequence (DNA): TGTGCCAGCAGTTTAAATCCCGAGCAGTACTTC.

In its sample, this clonotype was seen many times. This chain uses TRBV20-1 with TRBJ1-6; 8 bases agree with TRBD1. Germline CDR1 reads DFQATT; CDR2 reads SNEGSKA (reference sequence). With 1 base clipped from V and 4 bases from J, the junction kept 6 bases outside the gene matches. This CDR3 spans 16 amino acids. The CDR3 sequence is CSARGTGREYNSPLHF. Here the CDR3 DNA reads TGCAGTGCTAGAGGGACAGGGAGGGAATATAATTCACCCCTCCACTTT.

In regard to this clonotype: The junction differs from germline at one of its ends, possibly a read error. This chain links TRBV10-3 with TRBJ2-7; D is unresolved. Germline V gives CDR1 ENHRY, CDR2 SYGVKD. The CDR3 spans 12 residues. The chain's CDR3 is CASSGMGNEQYF. CDR3 nucleotide sequence: TGTGCCAGCAGTGGTATGGGTAACGAGCAGTACTTC.

There are a few counts of this clonotype. As DNA, the CDR3 is TGTGCCAGCAGCTCAGTGGCGGGGGGATTCGGCAATGAGCAGTTCTTC. Translation: CASSSVAGGFGNEQFF. The V and J genes are TRBV7-2 and TRBJ2-1; 8 bases fit TRBD2. The V gene's germline CDR1 is SGHTA and CDR2 FQGNSA. The CDR3 contains 16 residues. Germline trimming cut 4 bases from V and 6 bases from J; bases unmatched to any gene: 11.

This clonotype was found a few times. As DNA, the CDR3 is TGTGCCAGCAGCAAAGGCGGAGGGGGTAAAAGTAATTCACCCCTCCACTTT. Amino acid sequence: CASSKGGGGKSNSPLHF. The V gene is TRBV21-1, the J gene TRBJ1-6; the table names TRBD1, a call not compared with the DNA. TRBV21-1 has pseudogene status. This CDR3 is built from 17 residues.

This clonotype was observed many times. The chain joins TRBV4-1 to TRBJ2-3; the D is unclear. The CDR3 consists of 13 residues. Germline CDR1 MGHRA, CDR2 YSYEKL. Trimming took 1 base from V and 4 from J, leaving 6 bases between them. CDR3 bases: TGCGCCAGCAGCCAAGTCCCCTCAGATACGCAGTATTTT. It translates to CASSQVPSDTQYF.

This clonotype was detected only a few times. This chain connects TRBV9 to TRBJ2-5; 11 nucleotides align to TRBD1. V shed 0 bases and J 11 bases; nucleotides not matched to a gene: 12. There are 16 residues in the CDR3. Germline V CDR1 and CDR2: SGDLS, YYNGEE. The CDR3 DNA reads as TGTGCCAGCAGCGTAGCGGATATGGCGGGACAGGGGGAGCAGTACTTC. Amino acids: CASSVADMAGQGEQYF.

In regard to this clonotype: A much larger clone differs by one base, so this may be a read error. V gene TRBV29-1 combines with J gene TRBJ2-7; D may be TRBD1 or TRBD2 (5 bases each). CDR1 SQVTM and CDR2 ANQGSEA come from the germline V gene. This CDR3 is 13 amino acids long. V lost 4 bases and J 2 bases, leaving 12 bases between the germline ends. Written as DNA, the CDR3 is TGCAGCGTTGCGGGGCTGGGCCCCTACGAGCAGTACTTC. Translating gives CSVAGLGPYEQYF.